These 8 T cell receptor beta chains were sequenced from one sample in a study of CD8+ T cells in alopecia areata. Stated treatment: oral pan-JAK inhibitor, 5-10 mg twice daily. As the sequencing template, cDNA was produced by extracting RNA and reverse transcribing it. This table comes from immunoSEQ multiplex PCR, and its TCRdb copy is limited to in-frame clones, with some not included. The table shows around 150,000 clones, with 60% occurring only once. The material was CD4+ T cells sorted from blood, obtained at week 24, from a patient treated with tofacitinib. The receptors shown here come from a human donor with alopecia areata.

CDR3 coding DNA: TGTGCCAGCAGTGAGCTTACAGGGACATCCTACAATGAGCAGTTCTTC. Amino acid sequence: CASSELTGTSYNEQFF. The chain uses TRBV2 and TRBJ2-1, with a weak D call TRBD1 (6 bases). The length of the CDR3 is 16 residues. Trimming stripped 3 bases from V and 1 base from J, with 13 bases between. Germline V CDR1 and CDR2: SNHLY, FYNNEI. Full variable domain (outside the CDR3, taken from reference TRBV2 and TRBJ2-1): EPEVTQTPSHQVTQMGQEVILRCVPISNHLYFYWYRQILGQKVEFLVSFYNNEISEKSEIFDDQFSVERPDGSNFTLKIRSTKLEDSAMYFCASSELTGTSYNEQFFGPGTRLTVL.

V usage is TRBV5-1 and J usage is TRBJ2-2; 10 bases fit TRBD2. CDR1 SGHRS and CDR2 YFSETQ come from the germline V gene. The CDR3 is 16 amino acids. V shed 6 bases, J shed 6 bases, and the junction held 11 bases outside the gene matches. This chain's CDR3 is CASIPISGGPAGELFF. The CDR3 region has the DNA TGCGCCAGCATACCAATTAGCGGGGGGCCAGCCGGGGAGCTGTTTTTT.

V usage is TRBV4-1 and J usage is TRBJ2-4; perhaps TRBD2 as D (7 bases). V was cut by 3 bases and J by 7 bases, with 19 bases left in between. The CDR3 loop spans 16 amino acids. From germline, CDR1 is MGHRA and CDR2 YSYEKL. The CDR3 DNA follows: TGCGCCAGCAGCCAGGGGGGGCAGGCGTTGTCGAACATTCAGTACTTC. Translating gives CASSQGGQALSNIQYF.

This clone occurred once. The chain employs TRBV25-1 and TRBJ2-3; D may be TRBD1 (6 bases). Germline V gene data show CDR1 as MGHDK and CDR2 as SYGVNS. This CDR3 is built from 15 residues. Trimming took off 6 bases at V and 0 bases at J, with 13 bases between the two ends. The CDR3 protein is CASRQGRLSTDTQYF. In nucleotides, the CDR3 is TGTGCCAGCAGACAGGGCAGGCTCAGCACAGATACGCAGTATTTT.

The V gene is TRBV5-4, the J gene TRBJ1-2, with D perhaps TRBD1 (6 bases). CDR3 length: 14 amino acids. Germline lookup yields CDR1 SGHNT and CDR2 YYREEE (reference sequence). V gave up 2 bases and J gave up 1 base, with 9 bases separating them. The CDR3 coding sequence is TGTGCCAGCAGCTTCGCAGGGGTTAACTATGGCTACACCTTC. Residues: CASSFAGVNYGYTF.

This clone has more than one count but fewer than ten. The V and J genes are TRBV7-3 and TRBJ2-3; TRBD2 might be the D (5 bases). Germline loops: CDR1 SGHTA, CDR2 FQGTGA. V lost 1 base, J lost 1 base, and 6 bases lay in between. The CDR3 contains 14 residues. The CDR3 DNA follows: TGTGCCAGCAGCTTAAACGGGGGCACAGATACGCAGTATTTT. Translating it yields CASSLNGGTDTQYF. Full variable domain (missing parts from reference TRBV7-3 and TRBJ2-3): GAGVSQTPSNKVTEKGKYVELRCDPISGHTALYWYRQSLGQGPEFLIYFQGTGAADDSGLPNDRFFAVRPEGSVSTLKIQRTERGDSAVYLCASSLNGGTDTQYFGPGTRLTVL.

The CDR3 is CSVEGRQKTEAFF. CDR3 nucleotides: TGCAGCGTTGAAGGAAGACAGAAAACTGAAGCTTTCTTT. V gene TRBV29-1 combines with J gene TRBJ1-1; weak D call: TRBD1 (5 bases). CDR3 size: 13 residues. V gave up 1 base and J gave up 5 bases, with 11 bases separating them. CDR1 SQVTM and CDR2 ANQGSEA come from the germline V gene.

The rearrangement joins TRBV5-1 to TRBJ2-5; 8 positions agree with TRBD2. CDR1 is SGHRS, CDR2 YFSETQ, per germline. The V and J ends lost 0 bases and 4 bases, in that order; junction bases with no gene match: 11. The length of the CDR3 is 17 residues. In nucleotides, the CDR3 is TGCGCCAGCAGCTTGGCCCCGGGTAGCGGGGTATTAGAGACCCAGTACTTC. As protein: CASSLAPGSGVLETQYF.